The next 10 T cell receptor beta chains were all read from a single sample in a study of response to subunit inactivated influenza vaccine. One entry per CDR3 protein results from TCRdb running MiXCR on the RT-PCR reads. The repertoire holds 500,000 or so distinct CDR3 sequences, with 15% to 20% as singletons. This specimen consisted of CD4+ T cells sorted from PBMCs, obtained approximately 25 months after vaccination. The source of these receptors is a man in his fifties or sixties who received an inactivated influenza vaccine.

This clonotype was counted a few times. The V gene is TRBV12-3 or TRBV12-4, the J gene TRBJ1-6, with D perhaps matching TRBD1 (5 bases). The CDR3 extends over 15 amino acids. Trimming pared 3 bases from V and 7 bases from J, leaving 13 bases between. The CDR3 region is CASSLGGTGNSPLHF. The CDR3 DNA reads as TGTGCCAGCAGTTTGGGGGGGACGGGCAATTCACCCCTCCACTTT.

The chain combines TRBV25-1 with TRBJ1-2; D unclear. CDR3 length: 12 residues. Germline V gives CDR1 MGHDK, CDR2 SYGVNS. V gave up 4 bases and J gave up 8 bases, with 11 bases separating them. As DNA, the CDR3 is TGTGCCAGCAGTGCGGCATCATGGGGCTACACCTTC. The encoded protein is CASSAASWGYTF.

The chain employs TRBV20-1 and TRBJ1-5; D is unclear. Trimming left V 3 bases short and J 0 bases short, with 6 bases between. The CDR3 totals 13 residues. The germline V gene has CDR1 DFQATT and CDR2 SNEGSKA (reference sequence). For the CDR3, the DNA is TGCAGTGCTAGTTTCCATAGCAATCAGCCCCAGCATTTT. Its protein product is CSASFHSNQPQHF.

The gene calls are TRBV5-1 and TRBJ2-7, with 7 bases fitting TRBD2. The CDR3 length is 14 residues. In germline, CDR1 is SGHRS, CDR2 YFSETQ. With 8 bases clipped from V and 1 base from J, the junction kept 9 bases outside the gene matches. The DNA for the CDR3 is TGCGCCAGTCAACCGGGGGGAATTTCCTACGAGCAGTACTTC. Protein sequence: CASQPGGISYEQYF.

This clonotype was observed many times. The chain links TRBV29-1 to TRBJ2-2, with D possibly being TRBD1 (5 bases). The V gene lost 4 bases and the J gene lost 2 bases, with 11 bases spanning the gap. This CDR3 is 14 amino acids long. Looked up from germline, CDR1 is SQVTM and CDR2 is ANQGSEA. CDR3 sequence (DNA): TGCAGCGTTGGTTACAGGACCAACACCGGGGAGCTGTTTTTT. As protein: CSVGYRTNTGELFF.

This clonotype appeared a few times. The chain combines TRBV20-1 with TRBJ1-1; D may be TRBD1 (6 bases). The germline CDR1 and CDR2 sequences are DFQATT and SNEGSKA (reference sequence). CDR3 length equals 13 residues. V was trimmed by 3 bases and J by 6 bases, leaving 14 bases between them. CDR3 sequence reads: CSARWGPLAEAFF. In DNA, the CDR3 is TGCAGTGCTAGGTGGGGGCCTTTGGCTGAAGCTTTCTTT.

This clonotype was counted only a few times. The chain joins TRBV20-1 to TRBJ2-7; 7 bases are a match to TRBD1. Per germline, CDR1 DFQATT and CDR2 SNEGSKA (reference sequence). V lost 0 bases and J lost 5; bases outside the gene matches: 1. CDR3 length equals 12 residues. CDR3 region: CSARDRGNEQYF. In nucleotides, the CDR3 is TGCAGTGCTAGAGACAGGGGGAACGAGCAGTACTTC.

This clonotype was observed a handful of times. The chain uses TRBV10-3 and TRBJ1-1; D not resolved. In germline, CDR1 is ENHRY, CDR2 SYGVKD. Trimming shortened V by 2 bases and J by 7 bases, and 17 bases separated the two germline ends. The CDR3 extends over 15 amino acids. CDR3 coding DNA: TGTGCCATCAGTGAGCCACACTCCGGGATGTTTGAAGCTTTCTTT. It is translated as CAISEPHSGMFEAFF.

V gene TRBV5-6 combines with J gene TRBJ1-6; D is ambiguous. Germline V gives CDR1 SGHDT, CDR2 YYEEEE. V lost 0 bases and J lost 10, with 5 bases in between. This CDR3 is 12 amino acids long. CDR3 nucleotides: TGTGCCAGCAGCTTGGCGGAATCACCCCTCCACTTT. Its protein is CASSLAESPLHF.

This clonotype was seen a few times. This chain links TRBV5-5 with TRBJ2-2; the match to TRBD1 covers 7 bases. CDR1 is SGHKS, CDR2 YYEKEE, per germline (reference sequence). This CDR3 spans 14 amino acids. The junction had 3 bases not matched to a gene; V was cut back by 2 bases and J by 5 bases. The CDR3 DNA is TGTGCCAGCAGCTTACCAGGGGGAACCGGGGAGCTGTTTTTT. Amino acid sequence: CASSLPGGTGELFF. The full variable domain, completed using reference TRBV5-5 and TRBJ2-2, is DAGVTQSPTHLIKTRGQQVTLRCSPISGHKSVSWYQQVLGQGPQFIFQYYEKEERGRGNFPDRFSARQFPNYSSELNVNALLLGDSALYLCASSLPGGTGELFFGEGSRLTVL.